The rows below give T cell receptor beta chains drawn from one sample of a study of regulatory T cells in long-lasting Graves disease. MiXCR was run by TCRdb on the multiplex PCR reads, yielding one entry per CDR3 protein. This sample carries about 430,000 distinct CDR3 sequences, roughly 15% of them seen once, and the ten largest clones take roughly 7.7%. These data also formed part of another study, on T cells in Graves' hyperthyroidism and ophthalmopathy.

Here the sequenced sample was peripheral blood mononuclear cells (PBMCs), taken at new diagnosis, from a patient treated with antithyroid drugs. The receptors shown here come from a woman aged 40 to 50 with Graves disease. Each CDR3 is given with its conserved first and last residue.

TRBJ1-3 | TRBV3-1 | CASRGLAALKGSGNTIYF
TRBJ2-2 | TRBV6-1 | CASERGSGELFF
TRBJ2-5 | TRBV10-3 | CAIRGLVASKEVTQYF
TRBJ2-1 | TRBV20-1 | CSARGPDYFGEQFF
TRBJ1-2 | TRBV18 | CASSQGQSEGYTF
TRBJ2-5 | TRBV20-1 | CSARDGGRHQETQYF
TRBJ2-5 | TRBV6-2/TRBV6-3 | CASSYSLWESRETQYF
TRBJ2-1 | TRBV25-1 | CASSEFGSGLLSSYNEQFF
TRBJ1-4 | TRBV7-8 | CASSPPAEGIEKLFF
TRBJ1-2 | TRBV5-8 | CASSLGRVGNGYTF
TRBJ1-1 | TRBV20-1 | CSARDEARGAFF
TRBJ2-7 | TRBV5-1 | CASSLGQGGNYEQYF
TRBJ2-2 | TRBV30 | CAWSVGKYTGELFF
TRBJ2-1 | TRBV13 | CASSSADRGPTEQFF
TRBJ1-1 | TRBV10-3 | CAISDPGTEAFF
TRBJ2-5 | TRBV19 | CASSIFGLAGGLEETQYF
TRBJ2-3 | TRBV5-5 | CASSLPSGRSTDTQYF
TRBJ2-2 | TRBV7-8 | CASSLAGGELFF
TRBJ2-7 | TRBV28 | CASSYLRDSNTYEQYF
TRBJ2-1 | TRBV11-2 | CASSLGAESTYNEQFF
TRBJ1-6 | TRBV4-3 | CASSQDWTDNSPLHF
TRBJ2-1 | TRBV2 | CAGTARANNEQFF
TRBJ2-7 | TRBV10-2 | CASSMGQGLGQYF
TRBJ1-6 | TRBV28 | CASSSGWGQENSPLHF
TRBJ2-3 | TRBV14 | CASSLGGGSDTQYF
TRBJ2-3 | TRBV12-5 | CASGLSGSTDTQYF
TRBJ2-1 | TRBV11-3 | CASSLGPNYIPKRNNEQFF
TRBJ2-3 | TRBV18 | CASSPSSGDTQYF